This T cell receptor (beta chain) was retrieved from a study of blood T cell repertoires in COVID-19. Data came from immunoSEQ multiplex PCR; TCRdb stores just in-frame clones and leaves some out. The sample includes roughly 500,000 clones, 80% to 90% seen only once; the top ten take more than 7.5%. Those enrolled, adults aged roughly 18 to 95 years, came from about 24 US areas. V was trimmed by 3 bases and J by 8 bases, leaving 14 bases between them. The CDR3 runs to 14 residues. Germline V gives CDR1 KGHSH, CDR2 LQKENI. The genes are TRBV18 and TRBJ1-5; possible D gene TRBD1, 6 bases. The TCR originated in an older woman who had recovered from COVID-19. What was sequenced was PBMCs or T cells enriched from blood (not recorded which). CDR3 protein: CASSPAGEGEPQHF. In nucleotides, the CDR3 is TGTGCCAGCTCACCGGCAGGGGAAGGAGAGCCCCAGCATTTT. The complete variable domain, with remaining parts taken from reference TRBV18 and TRBJ1-5, reads NAGVMQNPRHLVRRRGQEARLRCSPMKGHSHVYWYRQLPEEGLKFMVYLQKENIIDESGMPKERFSAEFPKEGPSILRIQQVVRGDSAAYFCASSPAGEGEPQHFGDGTRLSIL.